The TCR beta chain under discussion was sequenced for a study of control samples from healthy donors and cancer patients. Here immunoSEQ multiplex PCR was the method, and the copy in TCRdb shows in-frame clones only, minus some. Of about 160,000 clones in the sample, around 94% were seen once. Germline V gene data show CDR1 as MNHEY and CDR2 as SVGAGI. There are 15 residues in the CDR3. The junction had 6 bases not matched to a gene; V was cut back by 5 bases and J by 2 bases. The clonotype comes from a man aged 60-69 years with colorectal cancer. The gene calls are TRBV6-5 and TRBJ2-1, with TRBD1 matching over 7 bases. Material: PBMCs. The CDR3 sequence is CASSLTGVAYNEQFF. DNA of the CDR3: TGTGCCAGCAGTCTTACAGGGGTCGCCTACAATGAGCAGTTCTTC.